This passage covers 25 T cell receptor beta chains from one sample sequenced in a study of low-dose radiotherapy and immunotherapy resistance in tumors (dated by TCRdb to between 2021 and 2024). First-strand cDNA was synthesized using Superscript III and a set of TRAV- and TRBV-specific primers, so that both TCRalpha and TCRbeta chains were covered. TCRs were amplified for 20 PCR cycles with Phusion, using a constant-region primer paired with the adapter attached to the V primers. TCRdb reprocessed the public reads (quality trimming at Q25 with fastp, clone calling with MiXCR) and kept in-frame beta chains. All rows with the same CDR3 protein become a single entry with the most common DNA and genes. For this sample there are more than 10,000 distinct CDR3 sequences; 60% appear just once. The ten most abundant clones make up over 6% of the sample. All receptors come from a human donor with advanced metastatic prostate, ovarian, gallbladder or colorectal cancer (not recorded which). This table probably holds off-target reads from a library built for another chain.

The chain links TRBV6-2 or TRBV6-3 to TRBJ1-2; 7 bases agree with TRBD1. This CDR3 has 14 amino acids. The junction had 12 bases not matched to a gene; V was cut back by 6 bases and J by 8 bases. From germline, CDR1 is MNHEY and CDR2 SVGEGT. As DNA, the CDR3 is TGTGCCAGCAGAAACGCGGGACAGTCAATGGGCTACACCTTC. Translating it yields CASRNAGQSMGYTF.

The chain uses TRBV5-4 and TRBJ1-1; D is unresolved. The germline V gene has CDR1 SGHNT and CDR2 YYREEE (reference sequence). CDR3 length: 14 amino acids. V was pared by 0 bases and J by 8 bases, with 14 bases between. The DNA of the CDR3 is TGTGCCAGCAGCTTGGCTTTAAGGGAGTCCGAAGCTTTCTTT. Protein: CASSLALRESEAFF.

The rearrangement uses TRBV7-2 and TRBJ1-6, with TRBD1 matching 10 bases. V was pared by 4 bases and J by 7 bases, with 4 bases of the junction left unmatched. CDR3 size: 15 residues. Germline-derived CDR1 and CDR2 are SGHTA and FQGNSA. The DNA of the CDR3 is TGTGCCAGCAGCTCGAGACAGGGGGCGAATTCACCCCTCCACTTT. It translates to CASSSRQGANSPLHF. The full variable domain, in which reference TRBV7-2 and TRBJ1-6 provide the parts outside the CDR3, is GAGVSQSPSNKVTEKGKDVELRCDPISGHTALYWYRQSLGQGLEFLIYFQGNSAPDKSGLPSDRFSAERTGGSVSTLTIQRTQQEDSAVYLCASSSRQGANSPLHFGNGTRLTVT.

The chain carries TRBV7-2 and TRBJ2-4; D unresolved. CDR1 SGHTA and CDR2 FQGNSA come from the germline V gene. V lost 2 bases and J 6 bases, leaving 5 bases between the germline ends. The CDR3 is 12 amino acids. The CDR3 nucleotides are TGTGCCAGCAGCTTATACAGAAACATTCAGTACTTC. Its translation: CASSLYRNIQYF.

CDR3 coding DNA: TGTGCCAGCTCACCACCTTTTGACGGTGAGACCCAGTACTTC. Its protein is CASSPPFDGETQYF. The rearrangement links TRBV18 to TRBJ2-5, with no clear D. The CDR3 consists of 14 residues. Germline CDR1 reads KGHSH; CDR2 reads LQKENI. Trimming removed 0 bases at V and 5 bases at J, with 10 bases between. Looking up the rest from reference TRBV18 and TRBJ2-5 gives the full variable domain: NAGVMQNPRHLVRRRGQEARLRCSPMKGHSHVYWYRQLPEEGLKFMVYLQKENIIDESGMPKERFSAEFPKEGPSILRIQQVVRGDSAAYFCASSPPFDGETQYFGPGTRLLVL.

DNA for the CDR3: TGCGCCAGCAGCTCAGAGATCTCTGGGGCCAACGTCCTGACTTTC. Translation gives CASSSEISGANVLTF. J is TRBJ2-6 and V is TRBV5-1, with unresolved D. The germline gives CDR1 SGHRS, CDR2 YFSETQ. Trimming cost V 3 bases and J 0 bases, with 7 bases left between them. The CDR3 is 15 amino acids.

The chain joins TRBV4-1 to TRBJ2-3, with D unresolved. Germline-derived CDR1 and CDR2 are MGHRA and YSYEKL. With 3 bases removed from V and 0 bases from J, the gap between germline ends came to 13 bases. This CDR3 has 16 amino acids. The CDR3 DNA reads TGCGCCAGCAGCCAGGTGAACTTGATTAGCACAGATACGCAGTATTTT. This codes for CASSQVNLISTDTQYF.

The chain combines TRBV5-5 with TRBJ2-1; the match to TRBD1 covers 9 bases. V dropped 5 bases and J dropped 6; count of bases not matched to a gene: 6. Per the germline V gene, CDR1 is SGHKS and CDR2 is YYEKEE (reference sequence). The CDR3 totals 14 residues. Written as DNA, the CDR3 is TGTGCCAGCAGATTAAGACAGGGGGGCAATGAGCAGTTCTTC. Protein sequence: CASRLRQGGNEQFF.

This chain connects TRBV5-1 to TRBJ2-7, with no clear D. Deletions cut 3 bases from V and 4 bases from J, with 11 bases between. This CDR3 has 13 residues. CDR1 SGHRS and CDR2 YFSETQ come from the germline V gene. The CDR3 reads CASSSGLGYEQYF. The CDR3 DNA is TGCGCCAGCAGCTCTGGGCTAGGATACGAGCAGTACTTC.

This chain links TRBV12-3 or TRBV12-4 with TRBJ2-5, with D possibly TRBD1 on 5 matching bases. The ends were cut back, 3 bases at V and 1 base at J, with 12 bases in the middle. The CDR3 is 15 amino acids. DNA for the CDR3: TGTGCCAGCAGTTTTTCACAGGAGCCCCAAGAGACCCAGTACTTC. Translation gives CASSFSQEPQETQYF.

The V call is TRBV28, the J call TRBJ2-3; D unresolved. Germline V gene data show CDR1 as MDHEN and CDR2 as SYDVKM. The V end lost 2 bases, the J end lost 2 bases, and 11 bases lay between the germline ends. The CDR3 has 15 amino acids. CDR3 bases: TGTGCCAGCAGTTTAAGGCGGAACCCCACAGATACGCAGTATTTT. It codes for CASSLRRNPTDTQYF.

The rearrangement links TRBV6-1 to TRBJ2-7, with D perhaps TRBD1 or TRBD2 (5 bases each). The V and J ends lost 7 bases and 2 bases respectively, with 15 bases between them. CDR3 length: 14 amino acids. Germline V CDR1 and CDR2: MNHNS, SASEGT. DNA of the CDR3: TGTGCCAGCACTCCGGGACGTTTACCCTACGAGCAGTACTTC. It codes for CASTPGRLPYEQYF.

This chain uses TRBV19 with TRBJ1-2; 7 nucleotides match TRBD1. The length of the CDR3 is 13 residues. Germline assignment: CDR1 LNHDA and CDR2 SQIVND (reference sequence). The trim removed 4 bases at V and 7 bases at J, leaving 6 bases unmatched. CDR3: CASSTRQGSGYTF. In DNA form, the CDR3 reads TGTGCCAGTAGTACAAGACAGGGCTCTGGCTACACCTTC.

The chain links TRBV20-1 to TRBJ2-5; 8 bases agree with TRBD2. Germline assignment: CDR1 DFQATT and CDR2 SNEGSKA (reference sequence). This CDR3 comprises 13 residues. V lost 3 bases and J lost 3; bases outside the gene matches: 3. The CDR3 DNA reads as TGCAGTGCTAGGGTAGCGGGGAAAGAGACCCAGTACTTC. It yields the protein CSARVAGKETQYF.

This chain links TRBV13 with TRBJ2-1, with 8 bases matching TRBD2. CDR1 is PRHDT, CDR2 FYEKMQ, per germline (reference sequence). The CDR3 spans 14 residues. The J segment lost 4 bases and the V segment lost 6 bases, leaving 5 bases of the junction unmatched. The CDR3 sequence is CASRKGLGYNEQFF. In DNA, the CDR3 is TGTGCCAGCAGAAAGGGACTAGGTTACAATGAGCAGTTCTTC.

The chain carries TRBV4-2 and TRBJ1-2, with D possibly being TRBD1 (5 bases). V shed 4 bases and J shed 8 bases, with 11 bases lying between them. CDR1 is LGHNA, CDR2 YNFKEQ, per germline. This CDR3 is built from 12 residues. CDR3: CASSPEGEGYTF. CDR3 nucleotides: TGTGCCAGCAGCCCAGAAGGGGAGGGCTACACCTTC.

There are a few counts of this clonotype. For the CDR3, the DNA is TGTGCCAGCAGTGGACTAGCGGAAGAGACCCAGTACTTC. Translated: CASSGLAEETQYF. The chain carries TRBV2 and TRBJ2-5, with TRBD2 identical over 9 bases. Germline loops: CDR1 SNHLY, CDR2 FYNNEI. The V segment lost 4 bases and the J segment 3 bases; nucleotides outside the gene matches: 0. The CDR3 runs 13 residues.

The chain joins TRBV28 to TRBJ2-5; D may be TRBD1 (6 bases). The CDR3 is made up of 15 amino acids. Germline CDR1 MDHEN, CDR2 SYDVKM. Between the trimmed V and J ends, which lost 7 bases and 1 base, there was a span of 16 bases. The CDR3 spells CASKKLDRSQETQYF. The DNA of the CDR3 is TGTGCCAGCAAAAAGCTGGACAGATCCCAAGAGACCCAGTACTTC.

The chain uses TRBV7-9 and TRBJ2-7, with 11 bases identical to TRBD2. Germline values: CDR1 SEHNR, CDR2 FQNEAQ (reference sequence). The CDR3 has 14 residues. V gave up 3 bases and J gave up 2 bases; unmatched junction bases: 0. Written as DNA, the CDR3 is TGTGCCAGCAGCTTGACTAGCGGGGCCTACGAGCAGTACTTC. Translating gives CASSLTSGAYEQYF.

This clonotype has a handful of counts. This chain connects TRBV11-2 to TRBJ2-1; no clear D gene. This CDR3 is 16 amino acids long. V shed 4 bases and J shed 0 bases, with 13 bases lying between them. Germline lookup yields CDR1 SGHAT and CDR2 FQNNGV. The CDR3 bases are TGTGCCAGCAGCTCTCGATTGACGAGCTCCTACAATGAGCAGTTCTTC. This sequence encodes CASSSRLTSSYNEQFF.

There are a few counts of this clonotype. The J gene is TRBJ2-2, the V gene TRBV11-2; D is uncertain. V was cut by 5 bases and J by 2 bases, with 9 bases left in between. The CDR3 has 14 residues. Germline lookup yields CDR1 SGHAT and CDR2 FQNNGV. The CDR3 sequence: CASSPHSNTGELFF. The CDR3 nucleotides read TGTGCCAGCAGCCCCCACTCAAACACCGGGGAGCTGTTTTTT.

The V call is TRBV12-3 or TRBV12-4, the J call TRBJ1-1; D possibly corresponds to TRBD1 (5 bases). V lost 4 bases, J lost 0 bases, and 9 bases lay in between. The CDR3 extends over 14 amino acids. CDR3 nucleotides: TGTGCCAGCAGTTCTGGGGACCTGAACACTGAAGCTTTCTTT. Protein product: CASSSGDLNTEAFF.

The gene calls are TRBV28 and TRBJ2-2; tentatively, D is TRBD1 (6 bases). The V end was cut by 8 bases, the J end by 4 bases, with 11 bases between. Germline CDR1 and CDR2: MDHEN and SYDVKM. This CDR3 spans 13 amino acids. The CDR3 nucleotides read TGTGCCAGCTACAGGACAGCCACCGGGGAGCTGTTTTTT. It yields the protein CASYRTATGELFF. Looking up the rest from reference TRBV28 and TRBJ2-2 gives the full variable domain: DVKVTQSSRYLVKRTGEKVFLECVQDMDHENMFWYRQDPGLGLRLIYFSYDVKMKEKGDIPEGYSVSREKKERFSLILESASTNQTSMYLCASYRTATGELFFGEGSRLTVL.

This sequence joins TRBV6-1 and TRBJ2-2; 13 bases fit TRBD2. V lost 11 bases to trimming and J lost 0 bases; unmatched junction nucleotides: 6. Germline CDR1 and CDR2: MNHNS and SASEGT. The CDR3 totals 16 residues. The CDR3, as DNA: TGTGCCGGGGGACTAGCGGGGAGAGCGAACACCGGGGAGCTGTTTTTT. This gives the protein CAGGLAGRANTGELFF.

This chain uses TRBV6-2 or TRBV6-3 with TRBJ2-2; D not certain. This CDR3 is built from 13 residues. Germline values: CDR1 MNHEY, CDR2 SVGEGT. Trimming removed 1 base at V and 3 bases at J, with 3 bases between. CDR3 in amino acids: CASSYFDTGELFF. The DNA for the CDR3 is TGTGCCAGCAGTTACTTTGACACCGGGGAGCTGTTTTTT.